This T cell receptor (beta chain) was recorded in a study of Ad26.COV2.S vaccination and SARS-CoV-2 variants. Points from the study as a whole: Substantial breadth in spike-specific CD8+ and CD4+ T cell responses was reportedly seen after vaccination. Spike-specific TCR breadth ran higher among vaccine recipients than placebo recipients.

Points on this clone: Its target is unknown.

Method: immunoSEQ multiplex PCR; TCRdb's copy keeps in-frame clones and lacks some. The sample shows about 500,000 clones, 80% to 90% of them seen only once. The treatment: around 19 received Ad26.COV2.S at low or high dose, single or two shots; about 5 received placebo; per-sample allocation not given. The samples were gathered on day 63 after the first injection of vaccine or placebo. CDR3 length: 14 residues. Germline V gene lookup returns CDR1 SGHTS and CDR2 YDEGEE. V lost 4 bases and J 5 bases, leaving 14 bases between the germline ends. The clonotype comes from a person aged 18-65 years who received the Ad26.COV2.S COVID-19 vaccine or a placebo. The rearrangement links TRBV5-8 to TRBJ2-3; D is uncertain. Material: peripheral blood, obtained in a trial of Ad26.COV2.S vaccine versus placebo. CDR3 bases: TGTGCCAGCAGCGCCGGGCCAGGTTTAGATACGCAGTATTTT. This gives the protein CASSAGPGLDTQYF.